Listed below are T cell receptor beta chains from one sample, sequenced in a study of blood T cell repertoires in COVID-19. Generated by immunoSEQ multiplex PCR, the TCRdb table keeps only in-frame clones and is missing some. The sample yields approximately 120,000 clones, over 70% seen once. Sequencing was carried out using peripheral blood. The receptors here all came from a woman aged 45 to 65 with acute or convalescent COVID-19. CDR3s include the opening cysteine and the closing phenylalanine or tryptophan. A D gene is named only where the DNA matches it firmly. Not every row has a clone size; where given, it reads once, few, many or a size class.

D gene	V gene	J gene	clone size	CDR3 DNA	CDR3 protein
TRBD1	TRBV18	TRBJ2-7	NA	TGTGCCAGCTCACCCTCCGGGACAGGGTCCTACGAGCAGTACTTC	CASSPSGTGSYEQYF
TRBD1	TRBV28	TRBJ1-4	once	TGTGCCAGCAGTCATGGACAGGGTTTTAGTATTGAAAAACTGTTTTTT	CASSHGQGFSIEKLFF
NA	TRBV2	TRBJ1-2	NA	TGTGCCAGCAGAGATGGACAGCCACTTGTCTATGGCTACACCTTC	CASRDGQPLVYGYTF
NA	TRBV7-2	TRBJ2-1	NA	TGTGCCAGCAGCTTAGCCCCCGGGTCGGGAAATGAGCAGTTCTTC	CASSLAPGSGNEQFF
NA	TRBV5-4	TRBJ1-6	NA	TGTGCCAGCAGCCCGCGCCGGGATAATAATTCACCCCTCCACTTT	CASSPRRDNNSPLHF
NA	TRBV27	TRBJ1-2	once	TGTGCCAGCAGTCCCAATGATGACAGGCGAGGCTACACCTTC	CASSPNDDRRGYTF
TRBD1	TRBV11-2	TRBJ2-7	NA	TGTGCCAGCAGAGGTTCCGGGACAGGGCTCTACGAGCAGTACTTC	CASRGSGTGLYEQYF
NA	TRBV11-2	TRBJ2-6	NA	TGTGCCAGCAGCTTTATGGCGCCTAGCTCTGGGGCCAACGTCCTGACTTTC	CASSFMAPSSGANVLTF
NA	TRBV23-1	TRBJ2-1	NA	TGCGCCAGCAGTTCAATCAGTAGAAGACTAGGGGTTTACAATGAGCAGTTCTTC	CASSSISRRLGVYNEQFF
TRBD2	TRBV20-1	TRBJ2-1	NA	TGCAGTGCTAGTCCTAGCGGGCTTGGGGGCAATGAGCAGTTCTTC	CSASPSGLGGNEQFF